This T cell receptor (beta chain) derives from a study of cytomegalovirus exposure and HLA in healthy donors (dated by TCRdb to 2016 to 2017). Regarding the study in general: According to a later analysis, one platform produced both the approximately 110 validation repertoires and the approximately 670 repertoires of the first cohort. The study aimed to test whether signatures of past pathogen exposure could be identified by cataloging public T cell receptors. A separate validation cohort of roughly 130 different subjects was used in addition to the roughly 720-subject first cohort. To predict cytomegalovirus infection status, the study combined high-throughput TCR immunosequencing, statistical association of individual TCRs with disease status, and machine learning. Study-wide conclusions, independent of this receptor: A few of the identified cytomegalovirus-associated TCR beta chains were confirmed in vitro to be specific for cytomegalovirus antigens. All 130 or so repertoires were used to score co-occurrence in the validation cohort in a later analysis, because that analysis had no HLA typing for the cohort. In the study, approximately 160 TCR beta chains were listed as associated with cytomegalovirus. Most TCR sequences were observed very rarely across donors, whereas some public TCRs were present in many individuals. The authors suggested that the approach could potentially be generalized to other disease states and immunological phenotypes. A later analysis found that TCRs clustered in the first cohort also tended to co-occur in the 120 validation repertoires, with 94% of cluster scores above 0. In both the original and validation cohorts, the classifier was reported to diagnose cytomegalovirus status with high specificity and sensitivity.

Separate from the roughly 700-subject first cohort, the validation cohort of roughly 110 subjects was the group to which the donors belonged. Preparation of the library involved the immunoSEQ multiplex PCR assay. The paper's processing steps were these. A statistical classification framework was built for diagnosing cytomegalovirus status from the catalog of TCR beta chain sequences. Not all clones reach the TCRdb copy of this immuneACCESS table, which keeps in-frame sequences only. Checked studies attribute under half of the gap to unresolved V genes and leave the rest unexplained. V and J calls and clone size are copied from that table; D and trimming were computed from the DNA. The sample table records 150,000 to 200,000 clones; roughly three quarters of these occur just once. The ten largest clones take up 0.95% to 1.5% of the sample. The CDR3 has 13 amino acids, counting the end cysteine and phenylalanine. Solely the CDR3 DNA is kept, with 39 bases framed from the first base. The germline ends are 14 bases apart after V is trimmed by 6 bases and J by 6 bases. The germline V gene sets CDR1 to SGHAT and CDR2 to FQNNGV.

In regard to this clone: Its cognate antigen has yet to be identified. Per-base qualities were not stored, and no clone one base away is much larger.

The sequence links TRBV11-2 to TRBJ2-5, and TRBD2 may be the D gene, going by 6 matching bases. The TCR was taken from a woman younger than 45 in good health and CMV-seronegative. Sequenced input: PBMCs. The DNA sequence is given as TGTGCCAGCAGGTCGTACGGCGGGAAGACCCAGTACTTC. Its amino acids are CASRSYGGKTQYF.